This TCR beta chain was documented in a study of blood T cell repertoires in COVID-19. Across the study: Acute and convalescent COVID-19 samples came from the United States, Italy and Spain.

As originally analysed: Counts of nucleated cells, estimated from reference gene primer amplification, were obtained. Assay used: immunoSEQ multiplex PCR; TCRdb lists only in-frame clones, some missing. V and J calls and clone size are given by that table; D and trimming were obtained from the DNA. The sample lists some 160,000 clones; around nine tenths were seen once. From germline, CDR1 is LGHNA and CDR2 YSLEER. Trimming stripped 1 base from V and 8 bases from J, with 11 bases between. The CDR3 is 14 residues long. The source material was peripheral blood. The clonotype was recovered from a woman of 80 years or more with COVID-19, enrolled during active disease. The gene calls are TRBV4-3 and TRBJ1-4; tentatively, D is TRBD1 (5 bases). The CDR3 DNA reads as TGCGCCAGCAGCCAAGTGGGAGGGGACGAAAAACTGTTTTTT. It encodes CASSQVGGDEKLFF.